These 19 T cell receptor beta chains were sequenced from one sample in a study of shared clonotypes between healthy human individuals. Produced via immunoSEQ multiplex PCR; TCRdb's table is partial and in-frame only. Of some 1.5 million clones listed, roughly 97% are singletons. The specimen sequenced was naive CD4+ T cells sorted from blood. The subset here: CD45RA+ positively selected. Receptors were obtained from a man between 25 and 39 years old in good health.

The chain uses TRBV11-2 and TRBJ2-7; D could derive from TRBD1 or TRBD2 (7 bases each). The germline V gene encodes CDR1 SGHAT and CDR2 FQNNGV. V was cut by 5 bases and J by 3 bases, with 17 bases left in between. This CDR3 contains 15 residues. The CDR3 nucleotides read TGTGCCAGCAGCCTCCGGGACAGCGGGATCTACGAGCAGTACTTC. Amino acid sequence: CASSLRDSGIYEQYF.

This clone was seen just once. The chain recombines TRBV5-1 with TRBJ2-7; no definite D call. V was cut by 0 bases and J by 3 bases, with 19 bases left in between. The CDR3 loop spans 17 amino acids. Germline V gives CDR1 SGHRS, CDR2 YFSETQ. CDR3: CASSLGTSAFVVYEQYF. The DNA of the CDR3 is TGCGCCAGCAGCTTGGGCACGTCAGCTTTTGTAGTCTACGAGCAGTACTTC.

The rearrangement joins TRBV15 to TRBJ2-1, with D maybe TRBD2 (5 bases). CDR1 LNHNV and CDR2 YYDKDF come from the germline V gene (reference sequence). This CDR3 is 17 amino acids long. V was trimmed by 1 base and J by 6 bases, leaving 19 bases between them. The CDR3 DNA reads TGTGCCACCAGCAGAGGGAAACTAGTCAATCTGGTCAATGAGCAGTTCTTC. It translates to CATSRGKLVNLVNEQFF.

This rearrangement joins TRBV7-2 to TRBJ1-3, with D uncertain. Germline CDR1 reads SGHTA; CDR2 reads FQGNSA. The CDR3 is 16 amino acids. Between the trimmed V and J ends, which lost 0 bases and 0 bases, there was a span of 9 bases. CDR3 residues: CASSLARTSSGNTIYF. In nucleotides, the CDR3 is TGTGCCAGCAGCTTAGCGCGGACTTCCTCTGGAAACACCATATATTTT.

The rearrangement uses TRBV27 and TRBJ2-2; D gene uncertain. The V end was cut by 2 bases, the J end by 1 base, with 2 bases between. From germline, CDR1 is MNHEY and CDR2 SMNVEV (reference sequence). This CDR3 spans 13 amino acids. CDR3 sequence (DNA): TGTGCCAGCAGTTTAGTGAACACCGGGGAGCTGTTTTTT. It is translated as CASSLVNTGELFF.

The chain uses TRBV7-9 and TRBJ1-2, with D perhaps TRBD1 (6 bases). This CDR3 contains 15 residues. V lost 0 bases, J lost 5 bases, and 13 bases lay in between. Germline V gene sequence: CDR1 SEHNR, CDR2 FQNEAQ (reference sequence). In nucleotides, the CDR3 is TGTGCCAGCAGCTTAGCTGGGGGCAGTGCATATGGCTACACCTTC. It is translated as CASSLAGGSAYGYTF.

The chain combines TRBV5-1 with TRBJ1-4; D possibly corresponds to TRBD1 (5 bases). The germline CDR1 and CDR2 sequences are SGHRS and YFSETQ. The CDR3 covers 15 residues. Trimming pared 0 bases from V and 7 bases from J, leaving 13 bases between. The CDR3 here is CASSLDRTFPEKLFF. The DNA for the CDR3 is TGCGCCAGCAGCTTGGATAGGACATTTCCTGAAAAACTGTTTTTT.

The rearrangement links TRBV25-1 to TRBJ1-4; 9 bases match TRBD1. J gave up 0 bases and V 6 bases, and 2 bases lay outside the gene matches. Germline lookup yields CDR1 MGHDK and CDR2 SYGVNS. This CDR3 comprises 15 residues. In nucleotides, the CDR3 is TGTGCCAGCAGGCGACAGGGGGCAACTAATGAAAAACTGTTTTTT. This translates into CASRRQGATNEKLFF. Full variable domain (remainder filled in from reference TRBV25-1 and TRBJ1-4): EADIYQTPRYLVIGTGKKITLECSQTMGHDKMYWYQQDPGMELHLIHYSYGVNSTEKGDLSSESTVSRIRTEHFPLTLESARPSHTSQYLCASRRQGATNEKLFFGSGTQLSVL.

For the CDR3, the DNA is TGTGCCAGTAGCCAGCAGGGATCCCTGGGAGGCAACATTCAGTACTTC. It specifies CASSQQGSLGGNIQYF. This rearrangement joins TRBV19 to TRBJ2-4; D is possibly TRBD2 (6 bases). Trimming cost V 6 bases and J 7 bases, with 22 bases left between them. There are 16 residues in the CDR3. Germline V lookup: CDR1 LNHDA, CDR2 SQIVND (reference sequence).

The V call is TRBV11-2, the J call TRBJ1-1; D unresolved. The length of the CDR3 is 18 residues. Per germline, CDR1 SGHAT and CDR2 FQNNGV. Trimming shortened V by 0 bases and J by 1 base, and 18 bases separated the two germline ends. Written as DNA, the CDR3 is TGTGCCAGCAGCTTAGATTCGGGTGATAGGTGGGGGAACACTGAAGCTTTCTTT. Translating gives CASSLDSGDRWGNTEAFF.

The chain uses TRBV5-8 and TRBJ1-1; D is perhaps TRBD1 (5 bases). CDR3 length: 15 residues. The germline V gene encodes CDR1 SGHTS and CDR2 YDEGEE. The germline V and J ends were trimmed by 4 bases and 1 base, with 14 bases remaining between them. Written as DNA, the CDR3 is TGTGCCAGCAGCCCGGGGGTCCGGAGGAACACTGAAGCTTTCTTT. Encoded protein: CASSPGVRRNTEAFF.

The genes are TRBV4-2 and TRBJ1-4; D not resolved. The CDR3 is made up of 17 amino acids. From germline, CDR1 is LGHNA and CDR2 YNFKEQ. V lost 1 base to trimming and J lost 5 bases, with 17 bases between them. CDR3 sequence: CASSQVKAKAINEKLFF. CDR3 DNA: TGTGCCAGCAGCCAAGTCAAAGCGAAGGCAATCAATGAAAAACTGTTTTTT.

The chain combines TRBV18 with TRBJ2-5; perhaps TRBD2 as D (5 bases). Per the germline V gene, CDR1 is KGHSH and CDR2 is LQKENI. The CDR3 has 14 residues. With 3 bases removed from V and 5 bases from J, the gap between germline ends came to 13 bases. The CDR3 DNA reads as TGTGCCAGCTCACCCTTGCCGGGGTATGAGACCCAGTACTTC. It yields the protein CASSPLPGYETQYF.

The sample holds one count of this clone. This sequence joins TRBV7-6 and TRBJ2-3; D is perhaps TRBD1 (6 bases). The V end was cut by 1 base, the J end by 5 bases, with 13 bases between. Germline loops: CDR1 SGHVS, CDR2 FNYEAQ. This CDR3 is built from 15 residues. The CDR3 DNA sequence: TGTGCCAGCAGCTTAGTCGTGGCAGGGGAAGATACGCAGTATTTT. It yields the protein CASSLVVAGEDTQYF.

The chain joins TRBV28 to TRBJ1-3; D unclear. V was shortened by 6 bases and J by 0 bases, with 15 bases between the two germline ends. The CDR3 runs 16 residues. Germline V CDR1 and CDR2: MDHEN, SYDVKM. CDR3 in amino acids: CASSPSGSSSGNTIYF. The CDR3 DNA is TGTGCCAGCAGCCCATCTGGGTCCTCCTCTGGAAACACCATATATTTT.

V and J are TRBV11-2 and TRBJ2-1, with a weak D call TRBD2 (5 bases). The germline CDR1 and CDR2 sequences are SGHAT and FQNNGV. V was trimmed by 4 bases and J by 2 bases, leaving 9 bases between them. The CDR3 is 14 amino acids. The CDR3 region is CASSYEGTYNEQFF. As DNA, the CDR3 is TGTGCCAGCAGCTATGAGGGAACCTACAATGAGCAGTTCTTC. The full variable domain, in which reference TRBV11-2 and TRBJ2-1 provide the parts outside the CDR3, is EAGVAQSPRYKIIEKRQSVAFWCNPISGHATLYWYQQILGQGPKLLIQFQNNGVVDDSQLPKDRFSAERLKGVDSTLKIQPAKLEDSAVYLCASSYEGTYNEQFFGPGTRLTVL.

In its sample, this clone was seen once. J is TRBJ1-5 and V is TRBV5-8, with D possibly TRBD1 on 5 matching bases. Between the trimmed V and J ends, which lost 4 bases and 7 bases, there was a span of 18 bases. The V gene's germline CDR1 is SGHTS and CDR2 YDEGEE. The CDR3 consists of 15 residues. In DNA, the CDR3 is TGTGCCAGCAGCCCCGGGACGACAACCAACCAGCCCCAGCATTTT. Its translation is CASSPGTTTNQPQHF.

V usage is TRBV14 and J usage is TRBJ2-7, with 10 bases lining up with TRBD2. CDR1 is SGHDN and CDR2 is FVKESK in the germline V gene. CDR3 length equals 19 residues. Trimming cost V 1 base and J 0 bases; bases outside gene matches: 12. The CDR3 DNA is TGTGCCAGCAGCCAAGGATTGGTTTTGGCTAGCGGGAGCTCCTACGAGCAGTACTTC. Amino acid sequence: CASSQGLVLASGSSYEQYF.

This chain joins TRBV7-9 and TRBJ2-2, with D perhaps given as TRBD1 or TRBD2 (5 bases each). Germline V gives CDR1 SEHNR, CDR2 FQNEAQ (reference sequence). This CDR3 contains 16 residues. Trimming removed 3 bases from V and 5 bases from J, with 16 bases in between. DNA for the CDR3: TGTGCCAGCAGCTTTTGGGACGGCAAATTTACCGGGGAGCTGTTTTTT. Residues: CASSFWDGKFTGELFF.